A selection of T cell receptor beta chains follows, all from one sample in a study of blood T cell repertoires in COVID-19. Using immunoSEQ multiplex PCR, the repertoire was profiled, and TCRdb retains in-frame clones only, with some absent. The table records about 170,000 clones, about 86% of them present only once. Material for sequencing was peripheral blood. These receptors originate from a man between 18 and 35 years old with active or convalescent COVID-19. Each CDR3 is given with its conserved first and last residue. D genes are given only for firm matches. The listing skips clone size in some rows; elsewhere it reads once, few, many or a size class.

abundance	v_gene	d_gene	j_gene	CDR3aa	CDR3nt
-	TRBV12-3/TRBV12-4	TRBD2	TRBJ2-1	CASSPTRTSQQFF	TGTGCCAGCAGTCCAACCAGGACTAGCCAGCAGTTCTTC
-	TRBV4-2	-	TRBJ1-5	CASSPQDQGGNQPQHF	TGTGCCAGCAGCCCCCAAGATCAGGGCGGCAATCAGCCCCAGCATTTT
-	TRBV7-3	TRBD1	TRBJ2-5	CASSLRDRGGVAQYF	TGTGCCAGCAGCTTACGGGACAGGGGAGGGGTGGCCCAGTACTTC
-	TRBV10-2	TRBD1	TRBJ1-1	CASSPSLLDRGGMNTEAFF	TGCGCCAGCAGTCCCTCGCTCTTGGACAGGGGAGGAATGAACACTGAAGCTTTCTTT
-	TRBV7-2	TRBD2	TRBJ2-3	CASSLVGGGVRLRDTQYF	TGTGCCAGCAGCTTAGTCGGGGGAGGGGTTCGACTTAGGGATACGCAGTATTTT
-	TRBV27	-	TRBJ2-3	CASSSSFSDTQYF	TGTGCCAGCAGTTCGAGTTTCTCAGATACGCAGTATTTT
-	TRBV4-1	-	TRBJ1-1	CASSHKGTSPKDTEAFF	TGCGCCAGCAGCCACAAGGGGACTTCACCGAAGGACACTGAAGCTTTCTTT
-	TRBV6-6	-	TRBJ1-5	CASSYSGVGNQPQHF	TGTGCCAGCAGTTACTCGGGCGTTGGCAATCAGCCCCAGCATTTT
-	TRBV11-2	-	TRBJ1-2	CASSATVYGYTF	TGTGCCAGCAGCGCCACAGTCTATGGCTACACCTTC
-	TRBV5-1	-	TRBJ2-2	CASSLTGTGELFF	TGCGCCAGCAGCTTGACGGGTACCGGGGAGCTGTTTTTT
-	TRBV19	-	TRBJ1-1	CASTGSQEGNTEAFF	TGTGCCAGTACCGGGTCTCAAGAGGGCAACACTGAAGCTTTCTTT
-	TRBV28	-	TRBJ1-1	CASSLVNTEAFF	TGTGCCAGCAGTTTAGTAAACACTGAAGCTTTCTTT
-	TRBV7-9	TRBD1	TRBJ1-6	CASSLGSPTGGNSPLHF	TGTGCCAGCAGCTTAGGTTCCCCGACAGGGGGTAATTCACCCCTCCACTTT
-	TRBV24-1	-	TRBJ1-1	CATSALGGEAFF	TGTGCCACCAGTGCCCTAGGGGGGGAGGCTTTCTTT
-	TRBV27	-	TRBJ1-5	CASSLRQSNQPQHF	TGTGCCAGCAGTTTAAGACAGTCCAATCAGCCCCAGCATTTT
few	TRBV5-6	TRBD1	TRBJ1-6	CASRFGQGSSPLHF	TGTGCCAGCAGGTTTGGACAGGGCTCCTCACCCCTCCACTTT
once	TRBV5-1	-	TRBJ1-1	CASSQRSGGDTEAFF	TGCGCCAGCAGCCAACGCTCCGGAGGGGACACTGAAGCTTTCTTT
-	TRBV5-6	TRBD2	TRBJ2-3	CASSLGLAGATTDTQYF	TGTGCCAGCAGCCTGGGACTAGCGGGAGCGACCACAGATACGCAGTATTTT
-	TRBV11-2	-	TRBJ1-1	CASRLAGTEAFF	TGTGCCAGCAGGCTCGCCGGCACTGAAGCTTTCTTT
-	TRBV6-6	-	TRBJ2-1	CASFSGRRGRYNEQFF	TGTGCCAGCTTTTCAGGGCGACGAGGCCGGTACAATGAGCAGTTCTTC
once	TRBV19	-	TRBJ2-7	CASSITGNSEQYF	TGTGCCAGTAGTATCACAGGGAACTCCGAGCAGTACTTC
-	TRBV24-1	TRBD2	TRBJ2-1	CATSDPGTSGRGGNEQFF	TGTGCCACCAGTGACCCCGGGACTAGCGGGAGGGGAGGGAATGAGCAGTTCTTC
-	TRBV6-2/TRBV6-3	-	TRBJ2-7	CASSYSRVFEQYF	TGTGCCAGCAGTTACTCGAGGGTCTTCGAGCAGTACTTC
-	TRBV7-2	TRBD2	TRBJ2-1	CASSYGTGGGRFNEQFF	TGTGCCAGCAGCTATGGGACGGGCGGGGGGAGATTTAATGAGCAGTTCTTC
-	TRBV19	TRBD2	TRBJ2-5	CASSIGGGRGTIQETQYF	TGTGCCAGTAGTATAGGGGGTGGGCGCGGGACTATTCAAGAGACCCAGTACTTC
-	TRBV30	TRBD1	TRBJ1-5	CAWTSRDRVGQPQHF	TGTGCCTGGACCTCCCGGGACAGGGTAGGGCAGCCCCAGCATTTT
-	TRBV5-1	TRBD1	TRBJ1-2	CASSPTGQSYGYTF	TGCGCCAGCAGCCCCACGGGACAGAGCTATGGCTACACCTTC
-	TRBV7-3	TRBD1	TRBJ2-5	CASSTQGDRQETQYF	TGTGCCAGCAGCACCCAAGGGGACAGGCAAGAGACCCAGTACTTC
-	TRBV7-8	TRBD2	TRBJ2-2	CASSLERTSVSSANTGELFF	TGTGCCAGCAGCTTAGAGAGGACTAGCGTGAGTTCCGCGAACACCGGGGAGCTGTTTTTT
-	TRBV10-3	-	TRBJ1-5	CAISETGSFNQPQHF	TGTGCCATCAGTGAGACAGGGTCATTCAATCAGCCCCAGCATTTT
-	TRBV15	-	TRBJ2-1	CATSSNNEQFF	TGTGCCACCAGCAGCAACAATGAGCAGTTCTTC
-	TRBV19	-	TRBJ1-3	CASSNGRSSGNTIYF	TGTGCCAGTAGTAATGGGAGGAGCTCTGGAAACACCATATATTTT
-	TRBV5-1	-	TRBJ2-5	CASSPAPMQWETQYF	TGCGCCAGCAGCCCTGCCCCGATGCAGTGGGAGACCCAGTACTTC
once	TRBV19	-	TRBJ1-2	CASSIPDTVNYGYTF	TGTGCCAGTAGTATCCCGGACACCGTGAACTATGGCTACACCTTC
once	TRBV5-1	-	TRBJ1-2	CASSLPRQAANYGYTF	TGCGCCAGCAGCCTTCCAAGACAGGCCGCTAACTATGGCTACACCTTC
-	TRBV28	TRBD1	TRBJ2-3	CASSSGQVAITDTQYF	TGTGCCAGCAGTTCCGGACAGGTTGCGATCACAGATACGCAGTATTTT
-	TRBV9	-	TRBJ1-2	CASSPRPSGGLGYTF	TGTGCCAGCAGCCCAAGACCGAGCGGGGGGCTCGGCTACACCTTC
-	TRBV11-2	-	TRBJ2-5	CASSLGRDQETQYF	TGTGCCAGCAGCTTAGGCCGGGACCAAGAGACCCAGTACTTC
-	TRBV1	-	TRBJ1-3	CTSSQDYPRWLLSGNTIYF	TGCACCAGCAGCCAAGATTACCCGAGGTGGCTGCTCTCTGGAAACACCATATATTTT
-	TRBV28	TRBD1	TRBJ2-2	CASSYPGQKNTGELFF	TGTGCCAGCAGTTATCCGGGACAGAAGAACACCGGGGAGCTGTTTTTT
-	TRBV3-1/TRBV3-2	TRBD1	TRBJ2-5	CASSRTGQETQYF	TGTGCCAGCAGTCGGACAGGACAAGAGACCCAGTACTTC
once	TRBV24-1	TRBD2	TRBJ2-1	CATSRLASQGEQFF	TGTGCCACCAGTAGACTAGCGTCTCAGGGTGAGCAGTTCTTC
many	TRBV5-1	TRBD1	TRBJ1-4	CASSNRGYGEKLFF	TGCGCCAGCAGCAACAGGGGCTATGGTGAAAAACTGTTTTTT
-	TRBV19	TRBD1	TRBJ1-3	CASTRQGSGNTIYF	TGTGCCAGCACGCGACAGGGGTCGGGAAACACCATATATTTT
-	TRBV4-3	-	TRBJ2-1	CASSQGYGTEQFF	TGCGCCAGCAGCCAAGGCTATGGGACAGAGCAGTTCTTC
-	TRBV6-2/TRBV6-3	TRBD1	TRBJ1-2	CASSLYRGSDGYTF	TGTGCCAGCAGTTTGTACAGGGGAAGTGATGGCTACACCTTC
-	TRBV3-1/TRBV3-2	-	TRBJ2-7	CASSQDRAYWYF	TGTGCCAGCAGCCAAGACAGGGCGTATTGGTACTTC
-	TRBV21-1	-	TRBJ1-2	CASSFYYRDGYTF	TGTGCCAGCAGCTTTTATTACAGGGATGGCTACACCTTC
-	TRBV7-9	-	TRBJ2-1	CASSQKGETYNEQFF	TGTGCCAGCAGTCAAAAGGGGGAAACCTACAATGAGCAGTTCTTC
-	TRBV7-9	TRBD2	TRBJ2-3	CASSLDTSGGDTQYF	TGTGCCAGCAGCTTAGATACTAGCGGGGGAGATACGCAGTATTTT
-	TRBV19	-	TRBJ1-6	CASSRVFSSPLHF	TGTGCCAGTAGTCGGGTTTTCAGTTCACCCCTCCACTTT
-	TRBV29-1	-	TRBJ1-2	CSASGGDLGWAGYTF	TGCAGCGCTTCTGGGGGGGACCTAGGGTGGGCTGGCTACACCTTC
-	TRBV10-3	-	TRBJ1-2	CAISSGVNYGYTF	TGTGCCATCAGTAGCGGCGTAAACTATGGCTACACCTTC
-	TRBV7-9	-	TRBJ1-1	CASSSTDPPLIAFF	TGTGCCAGCAGCTCGACAGACCCACCATTGATAGCTTTCTTT
-	TRBV19	TRBD2	TRBJ2-5	CASSNRLAGVPHQETQYF	TGTGCCAGTAGTAACCGACTAGCGGGGGTTCCCCACCAAGAGACCCAGTACTTC
-	TRBV2	TRBD2	TRBJ2-1	CASRTLAGAYNEQFF	TGTGCCAGCAGGACCCTAGCGGGAGCCTACAATGAGCAGTTCTTC
once	TRBV19	TRBD1	TRBJ2-1	CASSIAGTGYNEQFF	TGTGCCAGTAGTATTGCCGGGACAGGTTACAATGAGCAGTTCTTC